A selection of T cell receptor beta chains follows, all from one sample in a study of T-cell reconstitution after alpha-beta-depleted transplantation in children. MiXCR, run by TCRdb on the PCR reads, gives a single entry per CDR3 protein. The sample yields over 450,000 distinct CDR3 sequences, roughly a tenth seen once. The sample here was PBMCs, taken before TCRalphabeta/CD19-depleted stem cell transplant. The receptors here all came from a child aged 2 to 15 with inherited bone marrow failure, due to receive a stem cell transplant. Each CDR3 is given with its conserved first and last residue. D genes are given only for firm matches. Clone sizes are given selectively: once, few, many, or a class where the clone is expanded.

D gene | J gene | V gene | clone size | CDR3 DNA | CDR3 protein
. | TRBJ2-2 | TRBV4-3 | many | TGCGCCAGCAGCCAAGTTCGGCTGAAGAACACCGGGGAGCTGTTTTTT | CASSQVRLKNTGELFF
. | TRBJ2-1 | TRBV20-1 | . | TGCAGTGCAAGAGGCGACAATGAGCAGTTCTTC | CSARGDNEQFF
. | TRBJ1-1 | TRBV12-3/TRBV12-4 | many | TGTGCCAGCAGGGCCGGACCGATGAACACTGAAGCTTTCTTT | CASRAGPMNTEAFF
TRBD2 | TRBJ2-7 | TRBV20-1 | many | TGCAGTGCTAGGTGGACTAGCGGGAAAGGGGAGCAGTACTTC | CSARWTSGKGEQYF
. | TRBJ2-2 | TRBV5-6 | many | TGTGCCAGCACCTCCGGATGGGGGAACACCGGGGAGCTGTTTTTT | CASTSGWGNTGELFF
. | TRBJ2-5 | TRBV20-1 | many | TGCAGTGTTCTTCCGGCGAGAGAGACCCAGTACTTC | CSVLPARETQYF
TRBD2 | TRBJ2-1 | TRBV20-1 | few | TGCAGTGCTTACAACCCCGGGAGGCGGTATGAGCAGTTCTTC | CSAYNPGRRYEQFF
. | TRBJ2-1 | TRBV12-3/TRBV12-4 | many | TGTGCCAGCACCCCAGGCAACTCCTACAATGAGCAGTTCTTC | CASTPGNSYNEQFF
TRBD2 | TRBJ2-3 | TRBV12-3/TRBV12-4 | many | TGTGCCAGCAGACCTAAGCCTAGCGGGAGCTCAGATACGCAGTATTTT | CASRPKPSGSSDTQYF
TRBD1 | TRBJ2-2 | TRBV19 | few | TGTGCCAGTAGCCGGGACAGGGCCGGCACCGGGGAGCTGTTTTTT | CASSRDRAGTGELFF
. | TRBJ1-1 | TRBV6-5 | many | TGTGCCAGCAGCTCCATGGGCGCGAACACTGAAGCTTTCTTT | CASSSMGANTEAFF
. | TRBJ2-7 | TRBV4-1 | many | TGCGCCAGCAGCCCGCAAGGAACCGCAATCTACGAGCAGTACTTC | CASSPQGTAIYEQYF
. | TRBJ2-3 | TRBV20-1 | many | TGCAGTGCTACTTTCGCAGATACGCAGTATTTT | CSATFADTQYF
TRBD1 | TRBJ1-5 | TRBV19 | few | TGTGCCAGTAGTACACAGGGGTATAGCAATCAGCCCCAGCATTTT | CASSTQGYSNQPQHF
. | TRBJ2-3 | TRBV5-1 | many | TGCGCCAGCAGCTTGGGGACCTCACGGGAAGATACGCAGTATTTT | CASSLGTSREDTQYF
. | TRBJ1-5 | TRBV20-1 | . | TGCAGTGCTAGAGTTAGCCAAGGGGTTCAGCCCCAGCATTTT | CSARVSQGVQPQHF
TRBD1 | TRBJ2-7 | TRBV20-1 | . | TGCAGTGCTAGCGACGACAGGGTTTACGAGCAGTACTTC | CSASDDRVYEQYF
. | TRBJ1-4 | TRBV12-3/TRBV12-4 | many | TGTGCCAGCAGAGACGACAGGCGGGGGGCTAATGAAAAACTGTTTTTT | CASRDDRRGANEKLFF
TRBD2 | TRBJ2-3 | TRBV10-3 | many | TGTGCCATCGCCAGCGAGCGGGAGGCTACAGATACGCAGTATTTT | CAIASEREATDTQYF
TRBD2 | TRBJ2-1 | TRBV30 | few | TGTGCCTGTCACGGGACTAGCAGGAATGAGCAGTTCTTC | CACHGTSRNEQFF
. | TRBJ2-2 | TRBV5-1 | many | TGCGCCAGCAGCTACGAGGGCGGAGGCACCGGGGAGCTGTTTTTT | CASSYEGGGTGELFF
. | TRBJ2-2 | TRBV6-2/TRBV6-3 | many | TGTGCCAGCAGTGTCGGAGGGGGGTATTCGAACACCGGGGAGCTGTTTTTT | CASSVGGGYSNTGELFF